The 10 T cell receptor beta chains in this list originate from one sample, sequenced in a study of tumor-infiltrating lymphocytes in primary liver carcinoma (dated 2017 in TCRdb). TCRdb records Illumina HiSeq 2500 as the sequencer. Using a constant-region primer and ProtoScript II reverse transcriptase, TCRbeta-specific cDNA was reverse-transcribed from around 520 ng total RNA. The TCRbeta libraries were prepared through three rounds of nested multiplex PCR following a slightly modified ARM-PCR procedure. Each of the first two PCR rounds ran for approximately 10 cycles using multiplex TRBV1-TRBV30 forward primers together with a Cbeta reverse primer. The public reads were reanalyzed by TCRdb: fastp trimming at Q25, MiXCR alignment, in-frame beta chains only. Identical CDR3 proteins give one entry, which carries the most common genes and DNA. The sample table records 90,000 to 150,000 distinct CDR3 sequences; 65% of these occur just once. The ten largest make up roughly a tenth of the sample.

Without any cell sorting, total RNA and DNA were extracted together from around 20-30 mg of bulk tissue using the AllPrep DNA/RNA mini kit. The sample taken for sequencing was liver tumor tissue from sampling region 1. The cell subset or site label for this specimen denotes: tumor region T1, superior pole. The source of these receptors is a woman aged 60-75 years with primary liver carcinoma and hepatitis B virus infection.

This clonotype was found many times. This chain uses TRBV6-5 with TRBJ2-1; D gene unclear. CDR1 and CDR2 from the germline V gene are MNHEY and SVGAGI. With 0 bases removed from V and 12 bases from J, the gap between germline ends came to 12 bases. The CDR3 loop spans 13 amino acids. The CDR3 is CASSYSLGLAQFF. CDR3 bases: TGTGCCAGCAGTTACTCGCTCGGTTTAGCGCAGTTCTTC.

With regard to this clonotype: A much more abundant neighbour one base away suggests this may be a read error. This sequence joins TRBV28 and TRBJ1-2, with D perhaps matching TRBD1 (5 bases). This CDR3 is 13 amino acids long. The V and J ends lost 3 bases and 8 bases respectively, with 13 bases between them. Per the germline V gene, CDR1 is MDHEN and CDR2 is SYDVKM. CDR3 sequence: CASSFFGHEGYTF. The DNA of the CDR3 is TGTGCCAGCAGTTTTTTTGGACATGAGGGCTACACCTTC.

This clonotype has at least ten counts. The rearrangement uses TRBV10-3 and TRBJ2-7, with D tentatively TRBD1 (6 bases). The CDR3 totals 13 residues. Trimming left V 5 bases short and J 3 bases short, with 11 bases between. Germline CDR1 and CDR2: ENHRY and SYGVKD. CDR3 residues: CAISPRGDYEQYF. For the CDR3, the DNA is TGTGCCATCAGTCCCAGGGGCGACTACGAGCAGTACTTC.

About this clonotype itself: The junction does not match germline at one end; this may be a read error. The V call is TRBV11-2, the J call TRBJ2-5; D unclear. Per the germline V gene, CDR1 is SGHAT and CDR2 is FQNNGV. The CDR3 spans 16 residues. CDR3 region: CDSSLGSASGQETQYF. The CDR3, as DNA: TGTGACAGCAGCTTAGGGTCGGCTAGTGGACAAGAGACCCAGTACTTC.

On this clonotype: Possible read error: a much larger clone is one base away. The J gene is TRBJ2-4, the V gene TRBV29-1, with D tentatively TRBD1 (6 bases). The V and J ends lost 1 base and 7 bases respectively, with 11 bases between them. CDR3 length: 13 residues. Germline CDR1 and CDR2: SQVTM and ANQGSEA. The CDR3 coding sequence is TGCAGCGTTGAAGGGGACAATCGGAACATTCAGTACTTC. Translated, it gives CSVEGDNRNIQYF.

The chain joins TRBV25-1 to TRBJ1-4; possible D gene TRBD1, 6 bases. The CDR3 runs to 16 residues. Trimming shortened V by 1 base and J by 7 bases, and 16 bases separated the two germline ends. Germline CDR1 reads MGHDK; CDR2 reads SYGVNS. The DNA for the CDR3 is TGTGCCAGCAGTGAATCGGGCAGGGGAAGAGGTGAAAAACTGTTTTTT. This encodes CASSESGRGRGEKLFF.

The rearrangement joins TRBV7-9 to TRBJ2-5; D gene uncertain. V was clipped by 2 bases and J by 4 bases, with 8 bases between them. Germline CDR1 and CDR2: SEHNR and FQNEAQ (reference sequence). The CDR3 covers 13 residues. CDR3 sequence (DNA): TGTGCCAGCAGCTTAAGGATTTTAGAGACCCAGTACTTC. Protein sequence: CASSLRILETQYF.

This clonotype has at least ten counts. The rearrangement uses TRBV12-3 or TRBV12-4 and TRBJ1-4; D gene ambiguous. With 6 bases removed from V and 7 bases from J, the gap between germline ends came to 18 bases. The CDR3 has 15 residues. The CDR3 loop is CASSQHGEWSEKLFF. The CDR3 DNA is TGTGCCAGCAGCCAGCACGGGGAATGGAGTGAAAAACTGTTTTTT.

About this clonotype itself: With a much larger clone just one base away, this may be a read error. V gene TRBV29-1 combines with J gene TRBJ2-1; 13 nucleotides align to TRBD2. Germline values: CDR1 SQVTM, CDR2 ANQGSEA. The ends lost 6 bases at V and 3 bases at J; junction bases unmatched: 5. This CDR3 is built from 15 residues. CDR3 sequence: CSVGLAGVGYNEQFF. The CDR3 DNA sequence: TGCAGCGTAGGACTAGCGGGAGTGGGCTACAATGAGCAGTTCTTC.

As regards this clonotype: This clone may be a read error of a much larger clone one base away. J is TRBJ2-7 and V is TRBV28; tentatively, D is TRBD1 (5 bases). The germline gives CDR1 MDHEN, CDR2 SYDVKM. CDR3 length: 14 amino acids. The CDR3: CASGLGVGRNEQYF. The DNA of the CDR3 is TGTGCCAGCGGTTTAGGGGTGGGTCGGAACGAGCAGTACTTC.